A selection of T cell receptor beta chains follows, all from one sample in a study of T cell changes during pregnancy in multiple sclerosis. Sequencing was performed with immunoSEQ multiplex PCR; in TCRdb, only in-frame clones are kept and a portion is missing. The sample carries 90,000 or so clones, approximately 92% recorded once. The sequencing used peripheral blood, collected in the first trimester of pregnancy. These receptors all stem from a female donor with multiple sclerosis, enrolled in a pregnancy study. The CDR3 runs from the conserved cysteine through the conserved F or W. A D gene is named only where the DNA matches it firmly. Only part of the rows carry a size: once, few, many, or a class if the clone is expanded.

clone size,J gene,V gene,D gene,CDR3 DNA,CDR3 protein
NA,TRBJ1-5,TRBV14,TRBD1,TGTGCCAGCAGCCAAGCAGGTGGACAGGGGGCGCTGGGAGGCAATCAGCCCCAGCATTTT,CASSQAGGQGALGGNQPQHF
once,TRBJ2-1,TRBV2,TRBD2,TGTGCCAGCAGGGGAGGGGACTCTTACAATGAGCAGTTCTTC,CASRGGDSYNEQFF
once,TRBJ1-5,TRBV30,NA,TGTGCCTGGAGTTCGGGGGTCGGTCAGCCCCAGCATTTT,CAWSSGVGQPQHF
NA,TRBJ2-7,TRBV7-9,NA,TGTGCCAGCAGCTTTAGCTCCTACGAGCAGTACTTC,CASSFSSYEQYF
NA,TRBJ2-7,TRBV6-5,NA,TGTGCCAGCAGTTACGGGGGGGCAAGGGAGCAGTACTTC,CASSYGGAREQYF
NA,TRBJ2-1,TRBV9,TRBD1,TGTGCCAGCAGCAAATGGGACAGGGTCCATGAGCAGTTCTTC,CASSKWDRVHEQFF
NA,TRBJ1-5,TRBV11-2,TRBD1,TGTGCCAGCAGCCGGACAGGGGATCAGCCCCAGCATTTT,CASSRTGDQPQHF
NA,TRBJ2-5,TRBV25-1,NA,TGTGCCAGCAGTGAAGCGGGGGCGGGGAGTCTCCAGTACTTC,CASSEAGAGSLQYF
NA,TRBJ2-5,TRBV4-2,TRBD1,TGTGCCAGCAGCCCGAGGTACAGGGGGATTGAGACCCAGTACTTC,CASSPRYRGIETQYF
NA,TRBJ2-1,TRBV6-4,NA,TGTGCCAGCAGTGATGTCGGCGGGGACCCCAACCAGGAGCAGTTCTTC,CASSDVGGDPNQEQFF
NA,TRBJ1-3,TRBV7-2,TRBD1,TGTGCCAGCAGCTCGACAGGGTTTACCGCCACCATATATTTT,CASSSTGFTATIYF
NA,TRBJ1-4,TRBV18,NA,TGTGCCAGCTCATCGGCAGGGGCGAAAAATGAAAAACTGTTTTTT,CASSSAGAKNEKLFF
NA,TRBJ2-1,TRBV7-6,TRBD2,TGTGCCAGCAGCCAGGGGACTAGCGGGGGCCATGAGCAGTTCTTC,CASSQGTSGGHEQFF
NA,TRBJ1-2,TRBV27,TRBD1,TGTGCCAGCAGTTTTCTGGGGACAGGGGCCTATGGCTACACCTTC,CASSFLGTGAYGYTF
NA,TRBJ2-3,TRBV5-4,TRBD2,TGTGCCAGCAGCTTGGAAAGCGGGAGGAATACGCAGTATTTT,CASSLESGRNTQYF
NA,TRBJ2-3,TRBV28,NA,TGTGCCAGCAGCGCCAGAGGCCGCACAGATACGCAGTATTTT,CASSARGRTDTQYF
NA,TRBJ1-5,TRBV5-1,NA,TGCGCCAGCAGCTTCAATGCAGATCAGCCCCAGCATTTT,CASSFNADQPQHF
few,TRBJ1-4,TRBV29-1,NA,TGCAGCGTACAGTCAACTAATGAAAAACTGTTTTTT,CSVQSTNEKLFF
NA,TRBJ2-3,TRBV4-1,TRBD2,TGCGCCAGCAGCCCCAGACTAGCTAGCACAGATACGCAGTATTTT,CASSPRLASTDTQYF
once,TRBJ2-5,TRBV6-1,NA,TGTGCCAGCAGTGAAGACGCGGGGACGGTCAAGCCCCAGTACTTC,CASSEDAGTVKPQYF
NA,TRBJ2-7,TRBV28,TRBD1,TGTGCCAGCAGGGCAGGGGGCGAGCAGTACTTC,CASRAGGEQYF
NA,TRBJ2-2,TRBV9,NA,TGTGCCAGCAGCGTAGGCGGAACCGGGGAGCTGTTTTTT,CASSVGGTGELFF
NA,TRBJ2-3,TRBV27,NA,TGTGCCAGCAGTTTAGAGGGAGAGGAAACAGATACGCAGTATTTT,CASSLEGEETDTQYF
NA,TRBJ2-7,TRBV28,TRBD1,TGTGCCAGCAGTTCAGCTCGGACAGGGGTGGCCTACGAGCAGTACTTC,CASSSARTGVAYEQYF
NA,TRBJ2-1,TRBV28,NA,TGTGCCAGCACCTTAACCACAGGATTCAATGAGCAGTTCTTC,CASTLTTGFNEQFF
few,TRBJ2-1,TRBV10-3,NA,TGTGCCATCAGTGAGACCAATTCTAGGGAGCAGTTCTTC,CAISETNSREQFF
once,TRBJ2-1,TRBV10-3,NA,TGTGCCATCAGGACTCCCGAAAATGAGCAGTTCTTC,CAIRTPENEQFF
NA,TRBJ1-3,TRBV15,NA,TGTGCCACCAGCAGAGATGTGTCGGGCTCTGGAAACACCATATATTTT,CATSRDVSGSGNTIYF
NA,TRBJ2-1,TRBV2,NA,TGTGCCAGCAGTGAAAGAGGTCAATATGAGCAGTTCTTC,CASSERGQYEQFF
NA,TRBJ1-5,TRBV6-5,NA,TGTGCCAGCAGTTACAGGGAGGGTCAGCCCCAGCATTTT,CASSYREGQPQHF
NA,TRBJ2-7,TRBV5-5,TRBD2,TGTGCCAGCAGCTTTCATGGGACTACCTACGAGCAGTACTTC,CASSFHGTTYEQYF
NA,TRBJ2-7,TRBV28,TRBD1,TGTGCCAGCAGTTTCCCCCGGGACAGCAACGAGCAGTACTTC,CASSFPRDSNEQYF
NA,TRBJ1-1,TRBV27,NA,TGTGCCAGCAGTTCATACAGGCGGAACACTGAAGCTTTCTTT,CASSSYRRNTEAFF
NA,TRBJ2-1,TRBV6-5,NA,TGTGCCAGCAGTTACCACGGAGGGCGGCCCTACAATGAGCAGTTCTTC,CASSYHGGRPYNEQFF
NA,TRBJ2-3,TRBV27,NA,TGTGCCAGCAGTTTCCCCGGAGATACGCAGTATTTT,CASSFPGDTQYF
NA,TRBJ2-7,TRBV5-6,TRBD1,TGTGCCAGCAGCCTCGGGACAGGTTACGATTCCTACGAGCAGTACTTC,CASSLGTGYDSYEQYF
NA,TRBJ1-1,TRBV6-4,NA,TGTGCCAGCAGATACAGGTTAGGGGACACTGAAGCTTTCTTT,CASRYRLGDTEAFF
NA,TRBJ2-3,TRBV4-3,TRBD2,TGCGCCAGCAGCCAGGGACTAGCGGGAGTGAGTAGCACAGATACGCAGTATTTT,CASSQGLAGVSSTDTQYF
NA,TRBJ2-3,TRBV27,NA,TGTGCCAGCAGTTTTGGGGGCCCGGCAGATACGCAGTATTTT,CASSFGGPADTQYF
NA,TRBJ2-1,TRBV28,TRBD1,TGTGCCAGCAGACCCGACAGGGGGCTACGGGGCTCCTACAATGAGCAGTTCTTC,CASRPDRGLRGSYNEQFF
NA,TRBJ1-2,TRBV28,NA,TGTGCCAGCACCTCCGAATGGAGGGAGCGGCATGGCTACACCTTC,CASTSEWRERHGYTF
NA,TRBJ1-2,TRBV9,NA,TGTGCCAGCAGCCCCAACCCCCAGTTCGCGGGGCCCTATGGCTACACCTTC,CASSPNPQFAGPYGYTF
NA,TRBJ1-2,TRBV19,NA,TGTGCCAGCATACCGTGGGGGGGAAGCTCCTATGGCTACACCTTC,CASIPWGGSSYGYTF
once,TRBJ2-1,TRBV7-9,NA,TGTGCCAGCAGCGCGGGACCGTCCTACAATGAGCAGTTCTTC,CASSAGPSYNEQFF
NA,TRBJ1-1,TRBV5-1,TRBD1,TGCGCCAGCAGCAAGGGACAGGGAAGGGATGCCACTGAAGCTTTCTTT,CASSKGQGRDATEAFF
NA,TRBJ2-7,TRBV5-1,TRBD2,TGCGCCAGCAGCTGGGGACTATCTGCGGAAGTCTACGAGCAGTACTTC,CASSWGLSAEVYEQYF
NA,TRBJ2-3,TRBV6-1,TRBD2,TGTGCCAGCAGTGAAATCGGCGGGAGACCAGATACGCAGTATTTT,CASSEIGGRPDTQYF
few,TRBJ2-2,TRBV6-1,TRBD1,TGTGCCAGCAGTGGGGTGGGACAGTCGGACACCGGGGAGCTGTTTTTT,CASSGVGQSDTGELFF
NA,TRBJ1-3,TRBV2,NA,TGTGCCAGCAGGGACAGTCCGTCGGCAATACTAGCTGGAAACACCATATATTTT,CASRDSPSAILAGNTIYF
NA,TRBJ2-7,TRBV5-8,TRBD2,TGTGCCAGCAGCTCCTGGACTAGCGAGCAGTACTTC,CASSSWTSEQYF
NA,TRBJ2-1,TRBV27,TRBD2,TGTGCCAGTAACCAAGCGGGAGGTTACTTAGATGAGCAGTTCTTC,CASNQAGGYLDEQFF
NA,TRBJ2-3,TRBV6-1,NA,TGTGCCAGCAGGACCAGGGGGGAAACAGATACGCAGTATTTT,CASRTRGETDTQYF
NA,TRBJ2-7,TRBV7-2,NA,TGTGCCAGCAGCTTCGGTACCCCCTACGAGCAGTACTTC,CASSFGTPYEQYF
NA,TRBJ2-2,TRBV11-3,TRBD2,TGTGCCAGCAGCTTAGATGGGGCGGGAGCCTACACCGGGGAGCTGTTTTTT,CASSLDGAGAYTGELFF
NA,TRBJ1-1,TRBV27,NA,TGTGCCAGCAGTTTAAACAGGCTGAACACTGAAGCTTTCTTT,CASSLNRLNTEAFF
NA,TRBJ1-2,TRBV30,NA,TGTGCCTGGAGTGTAGGCAAGGGGGATGGCTACACCTTC,CAWSVGKGDGYTF
NA,TRBJ1-5,TRBV5-5,TRBD1,TGTGCCAGCAGCTTGGAACCAACAGGGGCTCGCAATCAGCCCCAGCATTTT,CASSLEPTGARNQPQHF